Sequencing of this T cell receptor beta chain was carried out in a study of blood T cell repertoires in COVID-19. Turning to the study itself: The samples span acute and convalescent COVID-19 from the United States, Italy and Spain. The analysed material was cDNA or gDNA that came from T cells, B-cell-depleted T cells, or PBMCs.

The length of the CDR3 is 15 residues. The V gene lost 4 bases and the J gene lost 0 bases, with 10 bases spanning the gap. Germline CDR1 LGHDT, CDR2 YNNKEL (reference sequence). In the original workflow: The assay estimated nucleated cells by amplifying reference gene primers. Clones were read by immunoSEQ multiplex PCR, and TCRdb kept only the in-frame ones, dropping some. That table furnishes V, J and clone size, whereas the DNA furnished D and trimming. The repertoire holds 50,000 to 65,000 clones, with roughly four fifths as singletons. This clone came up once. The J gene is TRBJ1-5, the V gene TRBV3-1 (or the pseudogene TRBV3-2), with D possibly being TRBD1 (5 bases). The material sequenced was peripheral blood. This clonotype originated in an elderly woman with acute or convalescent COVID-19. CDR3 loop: CASSLAGGSNQPQHF. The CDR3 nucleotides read TGTGCCAGCAGCCTAGCGGGGGGTAGCAATCAGCCCCAGCATTTT.